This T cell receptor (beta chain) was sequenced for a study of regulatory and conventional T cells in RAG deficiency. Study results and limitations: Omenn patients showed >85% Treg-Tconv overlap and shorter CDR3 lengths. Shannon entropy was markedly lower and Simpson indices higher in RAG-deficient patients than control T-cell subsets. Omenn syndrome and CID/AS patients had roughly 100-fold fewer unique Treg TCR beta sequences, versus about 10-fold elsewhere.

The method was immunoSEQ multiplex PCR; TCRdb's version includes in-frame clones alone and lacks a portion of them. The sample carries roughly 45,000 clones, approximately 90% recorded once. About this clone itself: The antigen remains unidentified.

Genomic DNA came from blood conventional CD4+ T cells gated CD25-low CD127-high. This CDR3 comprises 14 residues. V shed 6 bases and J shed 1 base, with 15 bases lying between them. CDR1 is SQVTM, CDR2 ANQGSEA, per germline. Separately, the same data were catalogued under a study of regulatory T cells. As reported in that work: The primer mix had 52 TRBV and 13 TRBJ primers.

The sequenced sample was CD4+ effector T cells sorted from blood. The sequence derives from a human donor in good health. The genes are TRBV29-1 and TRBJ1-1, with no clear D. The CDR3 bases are TGCAGCGTCGGAACGGCCCCGGGGAACACTGAAGCTTTCTTT. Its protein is CSVGTAPGNTEAFF.